This is a list of T cell receptor beta chains from one sample in a study of patients and donors after allogeneic stem cell transplantation. TCRdb re-called the RT-PCR reads with MiXCR, one entry per CDR3 protein. Altogether 150,000 to 200,000 distinct CDR3 sequences are present, more than 35% being singletons, with the ten largest covering 33%. The sample was blood, either unsorted or a sorted T cell fraction (not recorded which). These receptors were collected from a human donor who was either an allogeneic HSCT recipient or a stem cell or donor lymphocyte infusion donor (not recorded which). It is not recorded whose cells these are; they may come from a transplant donor. CDR3s include the opening cysteine and the closing phenylalanine or tryptophan. The D gene is left open where the match is weak. Where a row states a size, it is once, few, many or the class of an expanded clone; other rows omit it.

TRBV5-6,TRBJ2-7,-,-,CASSGGLGEQYF,TGTGCCAGCAGTGGAGGACTCGGCGAGCAGTACTTC
TRBV6-2/TRBV6-3,TRBJ1-2,-,TRBD1,CASSPSGQGVVGGYTF,TGTGCCAGCAGCCCTTCGGGACAGGGCGTCGTCGGAGGCTACACCTTC
TRBV2,TRBJ1-2,-,-,CASSAETDYGYTF,TGTGCCAGCAGTGCCGAGACGGACTATGGCTACACCTTC
TRBV7-9,TRBJ2-6,once,-,CASRLGPGVLTF,TGTGCCAGCAGGCTTGGGCCCGGCGTCCTGACTTTC
TRBV10-3,TRBJ2-5,-,TRBD2,CAISGLAVKETQYF,TGTGCCATCAGTGGACTAGCGGTAAAAGAGACCCAGTACTTC
TRBV5-5,TRBJ1-1,few,-,CASSLTARNTEAFF,TGTGCCAGCAGCTTGACAGCAAGGAACACTGAAGCTTTCTTT
TRBV7-8,TRBJ2-1,-,TRBD2,CASSLPGLAGEAGYNEQFF,TGTGCCAGCAGCCTACCTGGACTAGCGGGAGAGGCGGGATACAATGAGCAGTTCTTC
TRBV11-2,TRBJ2-1,-,-,CASRHLAVEQFF,TGTGCCAGCAGACATCTAGCCGTGGAGCAGTTCTTC
TRBV7-6,TRBJ2-1,-,-,CASSLKADSYNEQFF,TGTGCCAGCAGCTTAAAGGCGGACTCATACAATGAGCAGTTCTTC
TRBV3-1,TRBJ2-1,-,-,CASSQVPLVKQFF,TGTGCCAGCAGCCAAGTGCCCCTGGTCAAGCAGTTCTTC
TRBV27,TRBJ2-3,few,TRBD2,CASSSIGTSGRTSTDTQYF,TGTGCCAGCAGTTCGATCGGGACTAGCGGGAGGACTAGCACAGATACGCAGTATTTT
TRBV3-1,TRBJ2-1,-,-,CASSQVQAGGGSEQFF,TGTGCCAGCAGCCAAGTCCAGGCCGGCGGCGGTAGTGAGCAGTTCTTC
TRBV27,TRBJ2-7,-,TRBD1,CASSLHRQGRYEQYF,TGTGCCAGCAGTTTACATCGACAGGGGAGATACGAGCAGTACTTC
TRBV7-9,TRBJ1-5,few,-,CASSLSVGNQPQHF,TGTGCCAGCAGCTTATCGGTAGGCAATCAGCCCCAGCATTTT
TRBV20-1,TRBJ2-2,-,-,CSARRLGGAGELFF,TGCAGTGCTAGGCGGCTAGGGGGGGCCGGGGAGCTGTTTTTT
TRBV30,TRBJ1-6,-,TRBD1,CASDRVNSPLHF,TGTGCCTCTGACAGGGTCAATTCACCCCTCCACTTT
TRBV5-1,TRBJ2-7,few,-,CASSLGGEQYF,TGCGCCAGCAGCTTGGGGGGAGAGCAGTACTTC
TRBV6-5,TRBJ1-6,few,-,CASSYSSGEAGSPLHF,TGTGCCAGCAGTTACTCTTCCGGCGAGGCGGGTTCACCCCTCCACTTT
TRBV12-3/TRBV12-4,TRBJ1-3,few,TRBD1,CASSDRDRVSGNTIYF,TGTGCCAGCAGTGACCGGGACAGGGTCTCTGGAAACACCATATATTTT
TRBV30,TRBJ1-1,-,TRBD1,CAYHWTGYPSEAFF,TGTGCCTACCACTGGACAGGTTACCCGTCTGAAGCTTTCTTT
TRBV19,TRBJ1-1,many,TRBD1,CATSGQVRLNTEAFF,TGTGCCACTAGTGGACAGGTCCGACTGAACACTGAAGCTTTCTTT
TRBV20-1,TRBJ2-7,-,TRBD2,CSAFSYGLAGPYEQYF,TGCAGTGCTTTTTCGTACGGGCTAGCGGGACCCTACGAGCAGTACTTC
TRBV28,TRBJ2-7,-,TRBD1,CASSPPTGQDEQYF,TGTGCCAGCAGTCCACCGACAGGGCAAGACGAGCAGTACTTC
TRBV29-1,TRBJ2-7,few,-,CSVEEFEGQGYEQYF,TGCAGCGTTGAAGAGTTCGAAGGTCAGGGCTACGAGCAGTACTTC
TRBV6-6,TRBJ2-3,few,TRBD1,CASTVDRGTDTQYF,TGTGCCAGCACTGTAGACAGGGGCACAGATACGCAGTATTTT
TRBV12-3/TRBV12-4,TRBJ1-1,few,-,CASRLREAFF,TGTGCCAGCAGACTCCGTGAAGCTTTCTTT
TRBV12-3/TRBV12-4,TRBJ1-4,-,-,CASSSSRGLEEKLFF,TGTGCCAGCAGTTCCAGCAGAGGGCTCGAGGAAAAACTGTTTTTT
TRBV28,TRBJ1-3,many,-,CASSLGVSGNTIYF,TGTGCCAGCAGTTTGGGGGTCTCTGGAAACACCATATATTTT
TRBV28,TRBJ2-1,-,TRBD2,CASSSGMGYNEQFF,TGTGCCAGCAGTAGCGGGATGGGGTACAATGAGCAGTTCTTC
TRBV10-2,TRBJ2-1,-,-,CASSGQEDNEQFF,TGCGCCAGCAGTGGTCAGGAAGACAATGAGCAGTTCTTC
TRBV28,TRBJ1-1,-,TRBD1,CASSAGLRRGHRNTEAFF,TGTGCCAGCAGCGCCGGACTCCGCAGGGGGCATAGGAACACTGAAGCTTTCTTT
TRBV5-1,TRBJ2-7,-,TRBD1,CASSLPGTGRGEQYF,TGCGCCAGCAGCTTACCCGGGACAGGGAGGGGCGAGCAGTACTTC
TRBV7-7,TRBJ1-1,-,-,CASSRVTNTEAFF,TGTGCTAGCAGCCGCGTGACAAACACTGAAGCTTTCTTT
TRBV3-1,TRBJ1-1,few,-,CASRSNSPRGGTEAFF,TGTGCCAGCAGGTCAAACAGCCCAAGGGGCGGCACTGAAGCTTTCTTT
TRBV29-1,TRBJ2-7,-,-,CSVGLLGNNYEQYF,TGCAGCGTTGGCCTATTAGGGAACAACTACGAGCAGTACTTC
TRBV7-2,TRBJ2-2,-,-,CASSTRTGELFF,TGTGCCAGCAGCACCCGGACCGGGGAGCTGTTTTTT
TRBV12-3/TRBV12-4,TRBJ1-1,-,-,CASSPGTGPSNTEAFF,TGTGCCAGCAGCCCTGGAACAGGGCCCTCGAACACTGAAGCTTTCTTT
TRBV6-5,TRBJ2-1,-,-,CASSLGWGGYNEQFF,TGTGCCAGCAGTCTGGGATGGGGAGGCTACAATGAGCAGTTCTTC
TRBV7-9,TRBJ2-3,-,-,CASSPYDADTQYF,TGTGCCAGCAGCCCATACGATGCAGATACGCAGTATTTT
TRBV12-3/TRBV12-4,TRBJ1-4,-,TRBD1,CASSGLGTGRIWTNEKLFF,TGTGCCAGCAGTGGACTCGGGACAGGGCGAATATGGACTAATGAAAAACTGTTTTTT
TRBV19,TRBJ1-5,few,-,CASSIDRAGNSNQPQHF,TGTGCCAGTAGTATAGATCGCGCCGGGAATAGCAATCAGCCCCAGCATTTT
TRBV6-2/TRBV6-3,TRBJ2-1,few,TRBD2,CASTNGLAGDSNEQFF,TGTGCCAGCACTAACGGACTAGCGGGAGATTCTAATGAGCAGTTCTTC
TRBV6-5,TRBJ1-2,-,-,CASSPSGRDELGYTF,TGTGCCAGCAGTCCCTCTGGACGGGACGAACTGGGCTACACCTTC
TRBV7-9,TRBJ2-7,-,-,CASSLVGTPTTYEQYF,TGTGCCAGCAGCTTAGTTGGGACACCGACCACCTACGAGCAGTACTTC
TRBV3-1,TRBJ2-5,-,-,CASSQVTGPLGAQYF,TGTGCCAGCAGCCAAGTTACAGGTCCCCTTGGGGCCCAGTACTTC
TRBV29-1,TRBJ1-1,-,-,CSVDTGFTEAFF,TGCAGCGTTGATACGGGCTTCACTGAAGCTTTCTTT
TRBV6-5,TRBJ1-6,-,TRBD1,CASGQGRNSPLHF,TGTGCCAGTGGACAGGGTAGAAATTCACCCCTCCACTTT
TRBV5-1,TRBJ2-7,-,TRBD1,CASSQGLGTEPSYEQYF,TGCGCCAGCAGCCAAGGGTTAGGGACAGAACCCTCCTACGAGCAGTACTTC